This entry concerns a single T cell receptor beta chain. CDR3 size: 13 residues. Germline CDR1 reads MNHEY; CDR2 reads SVGAGI. Trimming took 5 bases from V and 0 from J, leaving 8 bases between them. This sample stems from a study of technical replicates of blood from several donors. The table came from immunoSEQ multiplex PCR; TCRdb's copy has only in-frame clones and leaves some out. Among roughly 87,000 clones listed, over 75% were seen once. This chain connects TRBV6-5 to TRBJ2-7, with D tentatively TRBD1 (5 bases). The sequence was obtained from a human donor in good health. Sample: T cells isolated from PBMCs. The CDR3 region has the DNA TGTGCCAGCAGTCTGGACAACTCCTACGAGCAGTACTTC. Residues: CASSLDNSYEQYF.